These 28 T cell receptor beta chains were all obtained from the same sample, sequenced in a study of human T cells and chemical hapten exposure. From the RACE reads, TCRdb called clonotypes with MiXCR, one entry per CDR3 protein. The table shows under 450,000 distinct CDR3 sequences, with about 6% occurring only once. Time point in this sample: patch test 2, 6 weeks after DPC sensitization. Regarding treatment: therapeutic diphenylcyclopropenone sensitization with weekly scalp DPC. Sequenced material: whole blood, taken in connection with sensitization to the hapten diphenylcyclopropenone (DPC). The receptors come from a woman under 30 with alopecia areata. Some clones in this sample may be carry-over from other donors' samples.

This rearrangement joins TRBV6-2 or TRBV6-3 to TRBJ2-3; D call uncertain. CDR1 and CDR2 from the germline V gene are MNHEY and SVGEGT. There are 14 residues in the CDR3. The germline V and J ends were trimmed by 10 bases and 0 bases, with 14 bases remaining between them. In nucleotides, the CDR3 is TGTGCCATCTCGACAATTACTAGCACAGATACGCAGTATTTT. This sequence encodes CAISTITSTDTQYF.

In this sample, this clonotype turned up a few times. This rearrangement joins TRBV6-2 or TRBV6-3 to TRBJ1-1, with TRBD1 matching over 8 bases. Per the germline V gene, CDR1 is MNHEY and CDR2 is SVGEGT. There are 17 residues in the CDR3. The V gene end was trimmed by 2 bases and the J gene end by 6 bases; junction bases not matched to a gene: 14. In DNA, the CDR3 is TGTGCCAGCAGTTACCCTCTACTTGACAGGGGCAAGGCTGAAGCTTTCTTT. Translating gives CASSYPLLDRGKAEAFF.

The rearrangement uses TRBV7-9 and TRBJ2-5; 11 bases fit TRBD1. The V gene's germline CDR1 is SEHNR and CDR2 FQNEAQ (reference sequence). Losses at the gene ends were 4 bases for V and 5 bases for J; bases not matched to a gene: 6. The CDR3 loop spans 15 amino acids. CDR3 coding DNA: TGTGCCAGCAGCTGGGGGACAGGGGGTCAGGAGACCCAGTACTTC. Protein: CASSWGTGGQETQYF.

This clonotype was seen at least ten times. This sequence joins TRBV10-3 and TRBJ1-1, with TRBD1 matching 9 bases. This CDR3 has 13 amino acids. The ends lost 6 bases at V and 3 bases at J; junction bases unmatched: 2. The germline V gene encodes CDR1 ENHRY and CDR2 SYGVKD. The CDR3 DNA reads TGTGCCATCAGGGACAGGGGAGACACTGAAGCTTTCTTT. Its protein product is CAIRDRGDTEAFF.

This clonotype was picked up many times. V and J are TRBV12-3 or TRBV12-4 and TRBJ1-1, with 8 bases fitting TRBD1. Trimming cost V 7 bases and J 5 bases; bases outside gene matches: 6. CDR3 length: 13 residues. The CDR3 bases are TGTGCCAGCACCGGACAGGGTTGGACTGAAGCTTTCTTT. The encoded protein is CASTGQGWTEAFF.

This clonotype appeared many times. The chain combines TRBV5-1 with TRBJ1-3, with a weak D call TRBD1 (5 bases). V lost 4 bases, J lost 0 bases, and 11 bases lay in between. The CDR3 extends over 15 amino acids. CDR1 SGHRS and CDR2 YFSETQ come from the germline V gene. CDR3 DNA: TGCGCCAGCAGCCGGGGGGAGGTCTCTGGAAACACCATATATTTT. This sequence encodes CASSRGEVSGNTIYF.

This clonotype has just a few counts. The chain has TRBV3-1 and TRBJ2-5, with unresolved D. Trimming took 1 base from V and 1 from J, leaving 13 bases between them. The CDR3 runs to 16 residues. CDR1 and CDR2 from the germline V gene are LGHDT and YNNKEL (reference sequence). CDR3 bases: TGTGCCAGCAGCCAAGTAGGCCAAGAAGGCCAAGAGACCCAGTACTTC. This encodes CASSQVGQEGQETQYF.

The J gene is TRBJ2-3, the V gene TRBV7-2; TRBD2 matches at 8 bases. The CDR3 is made up of 16 amino acids. Germline V gene sequence: CDR1 SGHTA, CDR2 FQGNSA. V lost 5 bases, J lost 6 bases, and 13 bases stayed unmatched. This chain's CDR3 is CASSPPGLGGVDTQYF. CDR3 nucleotides: TGTGCCAGCAGCCCGCCGGGACTAGGGGGGGTGGATACGCAGTATTTT. Full variable domain (missing parts from reference TRBV7-2 and TRBJ2-3): GAGVSQSPSNKVTEKGKDVELRCDPISGHTALYWYRQSLGQGLEFLIYFQGNSAPDKSGLPSDRFSAERTGGSVSTLTIQRTQQEDSAVYLCASSPPGLGGVDTQYFGPGTRLTVL.

This clonotype was seen many times. V is TRBV18 and J is TRBJ1-6; D not certain. Germline CDR1 is KGHSH and CDR2 is LQKENI. The CDR3 is 14 amino acids. The germline V and J ends were trimmed by 2 bases and 10 bases, with 12 bases remaining between them. DNA for the CDR3: TGTGCCAGCTCACCAGGGGTACTGGGGTCACCCCTCCACTTT. It encodes CASSPGVLGSPLHF.

This clonotype was observed a few times. The chain links TRBV20-1 to TRBJ2-3; D may be TRBD2 (6 bases). Germline CDR1 reads DFQATT; CDR2 reads SNEGSKA (reference sequence). The CDR3 is 15 amino acids. The V end lost 3 bases, the J end lost 2 bases, and 15 bases lay between the germline ends. CDR3 sequence (DNA): TGCAGTGCTAGTCTCGGGCGGGGATACACAGATACGCAGTATTTT. Amino acids: CSASLGRGYTDTQYF.

The V gene is TRBV6-1, the J gene TRBJ1-2, with 10 bases matching TRBD1. The V gene end was trimmed by 7 bases and the J gene end by 5 bases; junction bases not matched to a gene: 10. This CDR3 contains 15 residues. The V gene's germline CDR1 is MNHNS and CDR2 SASEGT. The CDR3 is CASKRGQGTGYGYTF. The CDR3 DNA is TGTGCCAGCAAGAGGGGACAGGGGACCGGATATGGCTACACCTTC.

The table lists this clonotype with a few counts. This chain links TRBV5-5 with TRBJ2-7, with D hard to call. The CDR3 covers 11 residues. Germline CDR1 and CDR2: SGHKS and YYEKEE (reference sequence). Trimming removed 2 bases from V and 9 bases from J, with 9 bases in between. The CDR3 sequence: CASSFGDAQYF. CDR3 DNA: TGTGCCAGCAGCTTCGGAGATGCGCAGTACTTC.

The V call is TRBV9, the J call TRBJ2-3; 16 bases are shared with TRBD2. Germline-derived CDR1 and CDR2 are SGDLS and YYNGEE. The trim removed 4 bases at V and 1 base at J, leaving 9 bases unmatched. CDR3 length: 19 residues. For the CDR3, the DNA is TGTGCCAGCAGCTCCCCCGGGACTAGCGGGGGGGCAGGCACAGATACGCAGTATTTT. This codes for CASSSPGTSGGAGTDTQYF. The whole variable domain, filled in from reference TRBV9 and TRBJ2-3, reads DSGVTQTPKHLITATGQRVTLRCSPRSGDLSVYWYQQSLDQGLQFLIQYYNGEERAKGNILERFSAQQFPDLHSELNLSSLELGDSALYFCASSSPGTSGGAGTDTQYFGPGTRLTVL.

Regarding this clonotype: At one boundary the junction diverges from the germline segment, which might be a read error. V gene TRBV3-1 combines with J gene TRBJ1-3; D ambiguous. The CDR3 length is 19 residues. Germline CDR1 and CDR2: LGHDT and YNNKEL (reference sequence). DNA of the CDR3: TGTGCCAGCAGCCAAGTTCATGGAGCAGAAGTCTTCTCTGGAAACAACATATATTTT. This gives the protein CASSQVHGAEVFSGNNIYF. Using reference TRBV3-1 and TRBJ1-3 for the parts outside the CDR3, the full variable domain is DTAVSQTPKYLVTQMGNDKSIKCEQNLGHDTMYWYKQDSKKFLKIMFSYNNKELIINETVPNRFSPKSPDKAHLNLHINSLELGDSAVYFCASSQVHGAEVFSGNNIYFGEGSWLTVV.

This clonotype has at least ten counts. J is TRBJ2-3 and V is TRBV11-2, with 9 bases lining up with TRBD2. The junction had 10 bases not matched to a gene; V was cut back by 5 bases and J by 4 bases. The CDR3 totals 16 residues. Germline V gene sequence: CDR1 SGHAT, CDR2 FQNNGV. CDR3 region: CASSPQGGGAPDTQYF. In DNA, the CDR3 is TGTGCCAGCAGCCCCCAGGGCGGGGGGGCTCCAGATACGCAGTATTTT.

This clonotype was detected ten times or more. The chain links TRBV20-1 to TRBJ1-5; perhaps TRBD1 as D (6 bases). V shed 3 bases and J shed 7 bases, with 16 bases lying between them. The CDR3 length is 14 residues. Looked up from germline, CDR1 is DFQATT and CDR2 is SNEGSKA (reference sequence). The CDR3 region is CSASLQGSRQPQHF. CDR3 DNA sequence: TGCAGTGCTAGCTTACAGGGATCAAGACAGCCCCAGCATTTT.

In this sample, this clonotype turned up many times. The chain joins TRBV5-4 to TRBJ2-5; 8 bases are a match to TRBD2. The CDR3 extends over 13 amino acids. J gave up 7 bases and V 1 base, and 3 bases lay outside the gene matches. From germline, CDR1 is SGHNT and CDR2 YYREEE (reference sequence). The DNA of the CDR3 is TGTGCCAGCAGCTTGCAGCGGGGGATGACCCAGTACTTC. As protein: CASSLQRGMTQYF.

This clonotype was detected ten times or more. The rearrangement links TRBV20-1 to TRBJ1-1; 8 bases align to TRBD1. Germline CDR1 DFQATT, CDR2 SNEGSKA (reference sequence). The CDR3 is 12 residues long. V dropped 6 bases and J dropped 7; count of bases not matched to a gene: 7. The CDR3 DNA sequence: TGCAGTGCGGACAGGGCGGCGGGTGAAGCTTTCTTT. Translated, it gives CSADRAAGEAFF.

In its sample, this clonotype was seen a few times. The chain carries TRBV7-6 and TRBJ2-2; D is unclear. CDR3 size: 12 residues. Trimming cost V 5 bases and J 7 bases, with 8 bases left between them. Per germline, CDR1 SGHVS and CDR2 FNYEAQ. DNA of the CDR3: TGTGCCAGCAGCCCCATAATCGGGGAGCTGTTTTTT. Residues: CASSPIIGELFF.

There are many counts of this clonotype. The CDR3 sequence is CSLGGGTDTQYF. Written as DNA, the CDR3 is TGCAGTCTAGGGGGGGGCACAGATACGCAGTATTTT. The genes are TRBV20-1 and TRBJ2-3, with D possibly TRBD2 on 7 matching bases. Germline values: CDR1 DFQATT, CDR2 SNEGSKA (reference sequence). The V gene lost 8 bases and the J gene lost 1 base, with 10 bases spanning the gap. The CDR3 sequence is 12 residues long.

This clonotype was seen at least ten times. The V and J genes are TRBV2 and TRBJ1-1; possible D gene TRBD1, 5 bases. Germline-derived CDR1 and CDR2 are SNHLY and FYNNEI. The ends were cut back, 6 bases at V and 1 base at J, with 9 bases in the middle. This CDR3 is 13 amino acids long. This chain's CDR3 is CASRGTGNTEAFF. For the CDR3, the DNA is TGTGCCAGCAGGGGGACGGGGAACACTGAAGCTTTCTTT. The full variable domain, rest sourced from reference TRBV2 and TRBJ1-1, is EPEVTQTPSHQVTQMGQEVILRCVPISNHLYFYWYRQILGQKVEFLVSFYNNEISEKSEIFDDQFSVERPDGSNFTLKIRSTKLEDSAMYFCASRGTGNTEAFFGQGTRLTVV.

This clonotype was counted ten times or more. J is TRBJ1-5 and V is TRBV3-1; D call uncertain. The germline gives CDR1 LGHDT, CDR2 YNNKEL (reference sequence). Trimming shortened V by 0 bases and J by 3 bases, and 12 bases separated the two germline ends. The CDR3 length is 16 residues. CDR3 loop: CASSQDMPVHNQPQHF. In DNA, the CDR3 is TGTGCCAGCAGCCAAGATATGCCAGTTCACAATCAGCCCCAGCATTTT.

This clonotype has at least ten counts. V gene TRBV20-1 combines with J gene TRBJ1-2, with TRBD1 as a possible D gene (5 bases). Deletions cut 0 bases from V and 7 bases from J, with 15 bases between. The CDR3 loop spans 14 amino acids. Germline loops: CDR1 DFQATT, CDR2 SNEGSKA (reference sequence). CDR3 residues: CSARDLQGTTGYTF. Here the CDR3 DNA reads TGCAGTGCTAGAGATTTGCAGGGAACGACTGGCTACACCTTC.

At least ten counts were recorded for this clonotype. The J gene is TRBJ1-5, the V gene TRBV29-1; D is undetermined. Germline V gives CDR1 SQVTM, CDR2 ANQGSEA. The CDR3 is 15 amino acids. V was clipped by 2 bases and J by 3 bases, with 14 bases between them. CDR3 sequence: CSVEFIRTINQPQHF. The CDR3 region has the DNA TGCAGCGTTGAATTTATCCGGACGATCAATCAGCCCCAGCATTTT. Variable domain in full (rest from reference TRBV29-1 and TRBJ1-5): SAVISQKPSRDICQRGTSLTIQCQVDSQVTMMFWYRQQPGQSLTLIATANQGSEATYESGFVIDKFPISRPNLTFSTLTVSNMSPEDSSIYLCSVEFIRTINQPQHFGDGTRLSIL.

The chain couples TRBV5-1 to TRBJ1-2; D may be TRBD1 (5 bases). Per the germline V gene, CDR1 is SGHRS and CDR2 is YFSETQ. V lost 7 bases and J 5 bases, leaving 15 bases between the germline ends. The CDR3 extends over 13 amino acids. The CDR3 DNA is TGCGCCAGCGCCCAGAGGGGAGCGTATGGCTACACCTTC. Protein: CASAQRGAYGYTF.

This clonotype was counted only a few times. V gene TRBV25-1 combines with J gene TRBJ1-1; D unresolved. This CDR3 spans 10 amino acids. Germline V gives CDR1 MGHDK, CDR2 SYGVNS. V was cut by 4 bases and J by 7 bases, with 4 bases left in between. The CDR3: CASSGNEAFF. CDR3 bases: TGTGCCAGCAGTGGCAATGAAGCTTTCTTT.

The chain uses TRBV10-3 and TRBJ1-1; D gene unclear. The CDR3 has 13 amino acids. CDR1 ENHRY and CDR2 SYGVKD come from the germline V gene. With 2 bases removed from V and 10 bases from J, the gap between germline ends came to 14 bases. The CDR3 sequence: CAISEGQAWGAFF. The DNA for the CDR3 is TGTGCCATCAGTGAGGGGCAGGCCTGGGGAGCTTTCTTT.

This clonotype was detected many times. The chain uses TRBV14 and TRBJ1-2; D unclear. The CDR3 runs 16 residues. V was shortened by 1 base and J by 4 bases, with 16 bases between the two germline ends. From germline, CDR1 is SGHDN and CDR2 FVKESK. The CDR3 sequence: CASSQVYAGGIYGYTF. The CDR3 DNA follows: TGTGCCAGCAGCCAAGTGTACGCGGGCGGGATCTATGGCTACACCTTC.